The rows below give T cell receptor beta chains drawn from one sample of a study of blood T cell repertoires in COVID-19. Libraries were prepared by immunoSEQ multiplex PCR; TCRdb keeps only in-frame clonotypes and omits some of them. This sample has about 150,000 clones; around 82% occur once, and the top ten carry roughly 0.62%. Specimen: peripheral blood. These receptors were collected from a man aged 55 to 70 with COVID-19, enrolled during active disease. CDR3s include the opening cysteine and the closing phenylalanine or tryptophan. A D gene is named only where the DNA matches it firmly. Size is stated for part of the rows, as once, few or many counts, or as a class when the clone is expanded.

V,J,size,D,CDR3,DNA
TRBV27,TRBJ2-7,-,TRBD1,CASSLSIGTANYEQYF,TGTGCCAGCAGTTTATCGATTGGGACAGCTAACTACGAGCAGTACTTC
TRBV5-4,TRBJ1-2,-,-,CASSFREIGPNYGYTF,TGTGCCAGCAGCTTTCGGGAGATAGGACCTAACTATGGCTACACCTTC
TRBV15,TRBJ2-1,-,-,CATSRAGNSYNEQFF,TGTGCCACCAGCAGAGCAGGGAATTCCTACAATGAGCAGTTCTTC
TRBV14,TRBJ2-3,-,-,CASSQQDTQYF,TGTGCCAGCAGCCAACAAGATACGCAGTATTTT
TRBV25-1,TRBJ1-1,-,-,CASSGGQTMNTEAFF,TGTGCCAGCAGTGGCGGACAGACCATGAACACTGAAGCTTTCTTT
TRBV6-1,TRBJ2-3,-,TRBD1,CASSESTGTGFDTQYF,TGTGCCAGCAGTGAAAGTACCGGGACAGGGTTCGACACGCAGTATTTT
TRBV6-6,TRBJ1-5,-,-,CASSYIGRRNQPQHF,TGTGCCAGCAGTTACATTGGGAGAAGGAATCAGCCCCAGCATTTT
TRBV6-5,TRBJ2-6,-,TRBD1,CAITPGGSGANVLTF,TGTGCCATCACCCCAGGGGGATCTGGGGCCAACGTCCTGACTTTC
TRBV6-6,TRBJ2-2,-,-,CASSYGTRRGTGELFF,TGTGCCAGCAGTTACGGGACCCGGAGGGGCACCGGGGAGCTGTTTTTT
TRBV9,TRBJ1-3,few,-,CASSVGRSSGNTIYF,TGTGCCAGCAGCGTAGGTCGGAGCTCTGGAAACACCATATATTTT
TRBV13,TRBJ1-2,few,-,CASSLVPYGYTF,TGTGCCAGCAGCTTAGTCCCGTATGGCTACACCTTC
TRBV30,TRBJ1-1,-,TRBD1,CAWRDRVTEAFF,TGTGCCTGGAGAGACAGGGTTACTGAAGCTTTCTTT
TRBV18,TRBJ1-4,-,-,CASSGQATNEKLFF,TGTGCCAGCTCGGGACAAGCAACTAATGAAAAACTGTTTTTT
TRBV4-1,TRBJ2-1,-,TRBD2,CASTPGGAKREGPHNEQFF,TGCGCCAGCACCCCAGGGGGGGCTAAGCGGGAGGGCCCTCACAATGAGCAGTTCTTC
TRBV18,TRBJ2-3,-,TRBD1,CASSPGTGRRTDTQYF,TGTGCCAGCTCACCTGGGACAGGGAGGCGAACAGATACGCAGTATTTT
TRBV5-1,TRBJ2-5,-,TRBD2,CASSSPTGGETQYF,TGCGCCAGCAGCTCCCCGACGGGGGGAGAGACCCAGTACTTC
TRBV5-6,TRBJ2-3,-,-,CASSLVSVITDTQYF,TGTGCCAGCAGCTTGGTATCGGTAATAACAGATACGCAGTATTTT
TRBV11-3,TRBJ1-2,-,-,CASSYSGEGSYGYTF,TGTGCCAGCAGCTACTCCGGGGAAGGCAGCTATGGCTACACCTTC
TRBV11-3,TRBJ1-6,-,-,CASSRGGNNSPLHF,TGTGCCAGCAGCCGCGGGGGAAATAATTCACCCCTCCACTTT
TRBV7-3,TRBJ1-1,-,-,CASSLTVETVAEAFF,TGTGCCAGCAGCTTAACCGTAGAGACAGTGGCTGAAGCTTTCTTT
TRBV29-1,TRBJ2-3,-,-,CSVDGGYSSTDTQYF,TGCAGCGTTGACGGCGGGTACTCTAGCACAGATACGCAGTATTTT
TRBV19,TRBJ2-7,-,TRBD2,CASQTSGRAYEQYF,TGTGCCAGTCAGACTAGCGGGAGGGCCTACGAGCAGTACTTC
TRBV19,TRBJ1-1,-,-,CATRGGTLTNTEAFF,TGTGCCACCCGGGGAGGGACACTCACGAACACTGAAGCTTTCTTT
TRBV6-6,TRBJ2-1,-,TRBD2,CASSRLGLAASPNYNEQFF,TGTGCCAGCAGCCGACTAGGACTAGCGGCCTCCCCGAACTACAATGAGCAGTTCTTC
TRBV19,TRBJ2-7,-,TRBD1,CASVGQSGYEQYF,TGTGCCAGTGTGGGACAGTCTGGATACGAGCAGTACTTC
TRBV7-8,TRBJ1-2,-,-,CASSLVDRGVYGYTF,TGTGCCAGCAGCTTAGTTGATCGGGGGGTCTATGGCTACACCTTC
TRBV5-1,TRBJ2-1,-,TRBD2,CASSLVTSGSNEQFF,TGCGCCAGCAGCTTGGTAACTAGCGGGAGCAATGAGCAGTTCTTC
TRBV29-1,TRBJ1-3,-,-,CSVSGSGNTIYF,TGCAGCGTCTCGGGCTCTGGAAACACCATATATTTT
TRBV18,TRBJ2-7,-,-,CASSPRTVDEQYF,TGTGCCAGCTCACCTAGGACAGTGGACGAGCAGTACTTC
TRBV3-1/TRBV3-2,TRBJ1-5,-,-,CASSQGGGLNQPQHF,TGTGCCAGCAGCCAAGGGGGGGGGTTAAATCAGCCCCAGCATTTT
TRBV18,TRBJ2-5,-,-,CASSPPGEVETQYF,TGTGCCAGCTCACCACCGGGGGAGGTAGAGACCCAGTACTTC
TRBV6-2/TRBV6-3,TRBJ1-2,-,TRBD1,CASSYPDRSLGYTF,TGTGCCAGCAGTTACCCGGACAGGTCTCTTGGCTACACCTTC
TRBV12-3/TRBV12-4,TRBJ1-5,once,-,CASSRQEDQAQHF,TGTGCCAGCAGCCGACAGGAGGATCAGGCCCAGCATTTT
TRBV7-2,TRBJ2-1,-,TRBD2,CASSRLAGEYNEQFF,TGTGCCAGCAGCCGCCTAGCGGGGGAATACAATGAGCAGTTCTTC
TRBV29-1,TRBJ1-2,-,-,CSVYPTDHGYTF,TGCAGCGTCTATCCTACAGATCATGGTTACACCTTC